This T cell receptor beta chain was captured in a study of T cell repertoires in ileal Crohn's disease. CDR3 length: 15 amino acids. The junction had 3 bases not matched to a gene; V was cut back by 6 bases and J by 0 bases. Germline V CDR1 and CDR2: SQVTM, ANQGSEA. Each sample's TCRB immunosequencing used around 470 nanograms of biopsy DNA. Sequencing used immunoSEQ multiplex PCR; TCRdb keeps in-frame clones, though not all of them. The table shows about 2,400 clones, with around four fifths occurring only once. The sample's time point: neoterminal ileum biopsy at postoperative endoscopy, about 6 months after surgery. Adults with ileal or ileocolonic Crohn's disease and an indication for resection were eligible.

What was sequenced was ileal tissue. The clonotype was recovered from an adult with Crohn's disease. J is TRBJ2-3 and V is TRBV29-1; 13 bases fit TRBD2. The CDR3 reads CSVRGLAGSTDTQYF. The CDR3 region has the DNA TGCAGCGTCCGGGGACTAGCGGGAAGCACAGATACGCAGTATTTT.